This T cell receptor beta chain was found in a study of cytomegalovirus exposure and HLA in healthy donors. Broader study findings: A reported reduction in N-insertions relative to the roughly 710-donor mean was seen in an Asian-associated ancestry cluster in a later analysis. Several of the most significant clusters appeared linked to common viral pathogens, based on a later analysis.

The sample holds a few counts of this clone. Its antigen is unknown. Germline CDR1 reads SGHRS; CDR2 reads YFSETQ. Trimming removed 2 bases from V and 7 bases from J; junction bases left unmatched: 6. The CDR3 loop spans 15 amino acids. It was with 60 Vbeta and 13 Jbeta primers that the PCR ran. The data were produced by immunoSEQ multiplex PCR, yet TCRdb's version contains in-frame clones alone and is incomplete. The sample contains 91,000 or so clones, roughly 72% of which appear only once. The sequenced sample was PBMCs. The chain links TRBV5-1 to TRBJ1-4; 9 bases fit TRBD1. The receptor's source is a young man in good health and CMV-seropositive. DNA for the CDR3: TGCGCCAGCAGCTTATCCGGGACAGGGTCTGAAAAACTGTTTTTT. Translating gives CASSLSGTGSEKLFF.